The 19 T cell receptor beta chains presented below share a single source sample, sequenced in a study of cytomegalovirus exposure and HLA in healthy donors. PCR primers comprised 60 Vbeta and 13 Jbeta primers. TCRdb keeps only in-frame clones here, not all; method: immunoSEQ multiplex PCR. The table lists roughly 130,000 clones, more than 65% of them singletons. What was sequenced was PBMCs. The receptors were sampled from a woman between 18 and 30 years old in good health and CMV-seropositive.

This clone was detected only a few times. This rearrangement joins TRBV6-1 to TRBJ2-5, with D maybe TRBD2 (6 bases). With 5 bases removed from V and 4 bases from J, the gap between germline ends came to 14 bases. This CDR3 is built from 14 residues. CDR1 is MNHNS, CDR2 SASEGT, per germline. CDR3 sequence: CASSFKVEGETQYF. In DNA, the CDR3 is TGTGCCAGCAGTTTCAAGGTGGAGGGAGAGACCCAGTACTTC.

The DNA of the CDR3 is TGTGCCAGCACTAACAGGGGACAGGGGGCGGGAGGCTACACCTTC. It encodes CASTNRGQGAGGYTF. V gene TRBV2 combines with J gene TRBJ1-2; 12 nucleotides agree with TRBD1. Trimming took 7 bases from V and 8 from J; bases not matched to a gene: 11. The CDR3 has 15 residues. Germline CDR1 SNHLY, CDR2 FYNNEI.

This clone was seen only once. The chain is built from TRBV7-7 and TRBJ2-5; TRBD2 might be the D (6 bases). The V gene's germline CDR1 is SSHAT and CDR2 FNYEAQ (reference sequence). V was pared by 5 bases and J by 0 bases, with 13 bases between. The length of the CDR3 is 15 residues. Written as DNA, the CDR3 is TGTGCCAGCAGCCCGGGGGTCCCGTACCAAGAGACCCAGTACTTC. Residues: CASSPGVPYQETQYF.

The V call is TRBV9, the J call TRBJ2-3; 8 nucleotides line up with TRBD2. Germline-derived CDR1 and CDR2 are SGDLS and YYNGEE. V dropped 4 bases and J dropped 6; count of bases not matched to a gene: 7. The CDR3 is made up of 14 amino acids. The chain's CDR3 is CASSHAGGADTQYF. In DNA form, the CDR3 reads TGTGCCAGCAGCCATGCGGGGGGCGCGGATACGCAGTATTTT.

The chain has TRBV18 and TRBJ2-2, with 7 bases matching TRBD1. V gave up 6 bases and J gave up 5 bases; unmatched junction bases: 12. There are 16 residues in the CDR3. CDR1 is KGHSH and CDR2 is LQKENI in the germline V gene. The DNA of the CDR3 is TGTGCCAGCTCGCTAACAGGGGAAAGACGTACCGGGGAGCTGTTTTTT. Translation gives CASSLTGERRTGELFF.

The chain has TRBV5-1 and TRBJ1-2, with 11 positions matching TRBD1. Germline V CDR1 and CDR2: SGHRS, YFSETQ. This CDR3 has 15 amino acids. Unmatched junction bases numbered 9, after V lost 3 bases and J lost 8 bases. CDR3 amino acids: CASSWTGGGDRGYTF. In nucleotides, the CDR3 is TGCGCCAGCAGCTGGACAGGGGGCGGTGATAGGGGCTACACCTTC.

This sequence joins TRBV5-4 and TRBJ1-4, with D possibly TRBD1 on 6 matching bases. The CDR3 contains 15 residues. Germline V gene sequence: CDR1 SGHNT, CDR2 YYREEE (reference sequence). V was trimmed by 1 base and J by 0 bases, leaving 7 bases between them. The DNA for the CDR3 is TGTGCCAGCAGCTTGTCAGGGGCAACTAATGAAAAACTGTTTTTT. It codes for CASSLSGATNEKLFF.

Comments on this clone: This same CDR3 is encoded by further DNA sequences in the sample. The rearrangement links TRBV27 to TRBJ2-6; the D is unclear. V was pared by 3 bases and J by 4 bases, with 4 bases between. Germline V gives CDR1 MNHEY, CDR2 SMNVEV (reference sequence). The CDR3 runs 13 residues. The CDR3 DNA sequence: TGTGCCAGCAGTTTGTCGGGGGCCAACGTCCTGACTTTC. Amino acids: CASSLSGANVLTF.

This chain joins TRBV7-2 and TRBJ1-1; unclear D gene. In germline, CDR1 is SGHTA, CDR2 FQGNSA. The CDR3 runs to 13 residues. V was cut by 5 bases and J by 2 bases, with 9 bases left in between. This chain's CDR3 is CASSRYRNTEAFF. The CDR3 nucleotides read TGTGCCAGCAGCCGGTATCGCAACACTGAAGCTTTCTTT.

This chain joins TRBV18 and TRBJ1-1; D perhaps matches TRBD1 (6 bases). CDR3 length: 13 amino acids. V gave up 5 bases and J gave up 5 bases, with 12 bases separating them. CDR1 is KGHSH, CDR2 LQKENI, per germline. The CDR3 region is CASSSGVRTEAFF. In nucleotides, the CDR3 is TGTGCCAGCTCATCAGGGGTGAGGACTGAAGCTTTCTTT. The full variable domain, completed using reference TRBV18 and TRBJ1-1, is NAGVMQNPRHLVRRRGQEARLRCSPMKGHSHVYWYRQLPEEGLKFMVYLQKENIIDESGMPKERFSAEFPKEGPSILRIQQVVRGDSAAYFCASSSGVRTEAFFGQGTRLTVV.

This clone has only one observation. The V call is TRBV9, the J call TRBJ2-7, with 10 bases identical to TRBD1. Germline CDR1 reads SGDLS; CDR2 reads YYNGEE. The junction had 7 bases not matched to a gene; V was cut back by 4 bases and J by 3 bases. The CDR3 length is 15 residues. CDR3 amino acids: CASSPGTGEGYEQYF. DNA for the CDR3: TGTGCCAGCAGCCCCGGGACAGGGGAGGGCTACGAGCAGTACTTC.

This clone was observed once. This sequence joins TRBV7-3 and TRBJ2-3, with D possibly matching TRBD2 (5 bases). CDR3 size: 14 residues. Germline V CDR1 and CDR2: SGHTA, FQGTGA. V lost 3 bases and J 2 bases, leaving 9 bases between the germline ends. For the CDR3, the DNA is TGTGCCAGCAGCTTGAGGAGGCTCACAGATACGCAGTATTTT. Its translation: CASSLRRLTDTQYF.

The chain carries TRBV15 and TRBJ1-2; 8 bases align to TRBD1. Germline V gives CDR1 LNHNV, CDR2 YYDKDF (reference sequence). The CDR3 length is 17 residues. V trimming: 0 bases; J trimming: 4 bases; junction bases outside the gene matches: 10. Here the CDR3 DNA reads TGTGCCACCAGCAGAGATCGAGCTCAGGGGGCAGGCTATGGCTACACCTTC. Protein sequence: CATSRDRAQGAGYGYTF.

In the case of this clone: The junction departs from the called germline gene at one end, perhaps through a read error. The V call is TRBV7-7, the J call TRBJ2-5, with a tentative D call TRBD1 (5 bases). This CDR3 comprises 13 residues. Germline assignment: CDR1 SSHAT and CDR2 FNYEAQ (reference sequence). CDR3 sequence: CASSLAGQGTQYF. The CDR3 coding sequence is TGTGCTAGCAGCTTAGCTGGGCAGGGGACCCAGTACTTC.

This sequence joins TRBV6-4 and TRBJ2-1, with TRBD2 identical over 9 bases. The CDR3 sequence is 15 residues long. With V trimmed by 0 bases and J by 9 bases, 6 bases remained unmatched. Per the germline V gene, CDR1 is MRHNA and CDR2 is SNTAGT. The CDR3 DNA is TGTGCCAGCAGTGACTCCCCAGCGGGGGGAGGTGAGCAGTTCTTC. Translated: CASSDSPAGGGEQFF.

V usage is TRBV7-9 and J usage is TRBJ1-2; TRBD1 aligns across 9 bases. The CDR3 has 15 amino acids. V lost 4 bases, J lost 8 bases, and 11 bases stayed unmatched. Germline V CDR1 and CDR2: SEHNR, FQNEAQ (reference sequence). CDR3 bases: TGTGCCAGCAGCTCTTCGGGGACAGGGCTGGCGGGCTACACCTTC. Its protein is CASSSSGTGLAGYTF.

The rearrangement links TRBV6-5 to TRBJ1-2; TRBD1 is a possible D gene (5 bases). Germline CDR1 and CDR2: MNHEY and SVGAGI. With 2 bases removed from V and 2 bases from J, the gap between germline ends came to 9 bases. The CDR3 length is 14 residues. The CDR3 coding sequence is TGTGCCAGCAGTTACGGGGGGGAAAACTATGGCTACACCTTC. Protein: CASSYGGENYGYTF.

The chain uses TRBV6-1 and TRBJ1-6; TRBD1 agrees at 7 bases. V shed 4 bases and J 8 bases; nucleotides not matched to a gene: 8. Germline CDR1 and CDR2: MNHNS and SASEGT. The length of the CDR3 is 15 residues. The CDR3 protein is CASSVRGRGDSPLHF. The CDR3 coding sequence is TGTGCCAGCAGTGTTAGGGGGCGCGGGGATTCACCCCTCCACTTT.

The CDR3 sequence: CASSGVTVSYEQYF. The CDR3, as DNA: TGTGCCAGCAGTGGAGTAACAGTCTCCTACGAGCAGTACTTC. The chain employs TRBV25-1 and TRBJ2-7; no reliable D call. V lost 4 bases to trimming and J lost 0 bases, with 10 bases between them. Germline-derived CDR1 and CDR2 are MGHDK and SYGVNS. The CDR3 loop spans 14 amino acids.